The T cell receptor beta chain described here comes from a study of cytomegalovirus exposure and HLA in healthy donors. Sequenced by immunoSEQ multiplex PCR; TCRdb stores in-frame clones only, minus some. The sample contains roughly 58,000 clones, 80% to 95% of which appear only once. Comments on this clone: Its antigen is not identified.

Per the germline V gene, CDR1 is SGHAT and CDR2 is FQNNGV. Trimming removed 4 bases from V and 1 base from J, with 13 bases in between. This CDR3 spans 15 amino acids. Study results and caveats: Reportedly, diagnosis of cytomegalovirus status by the classifier showed high specificity and sensitivity. Among TCR beta chains, those listed as cytomegalovirus-associated numbered 164. Specificity of a few CMV-associated chains for CMV antigens was verified in vitro.

The donors were in the roughly 110-subject validation cohort, distinct from the roughly 600-subject first cohort. The chain employs TRBV11-2 and TRBJ2-5; a possible D gene is TRBD2 (6 bases). This sequence was found in a man aged 18 to 29 in good health and CMV-seronegative. The sequencing sample was made of PBMCs. The CDR3 region has the DNA TGTGCCAGCAGCTCTAATAGCGGAGTCCAAGAGACCCAGTACTTC. This gives the protein CASSSNSGVQETQYF.